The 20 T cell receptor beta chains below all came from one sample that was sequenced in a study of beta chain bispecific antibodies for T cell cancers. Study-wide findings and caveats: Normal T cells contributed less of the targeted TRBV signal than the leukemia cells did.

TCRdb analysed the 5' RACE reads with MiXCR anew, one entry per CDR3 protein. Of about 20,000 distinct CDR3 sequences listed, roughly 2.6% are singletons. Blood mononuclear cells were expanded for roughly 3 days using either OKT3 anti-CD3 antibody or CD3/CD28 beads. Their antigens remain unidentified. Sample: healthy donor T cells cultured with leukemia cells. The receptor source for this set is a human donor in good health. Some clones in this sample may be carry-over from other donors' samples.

The CDR3 region has the DNA TGTGCCAGCAGCTTAATTACGTGGGGGAGCTCCTACGAGCAGTACTTC. Translating gives CASSLITWGSSYEQYF. The gene calls are TRBV11-2 and TRBJ2-7, with D perhaps given as TRBD1 or TRBD2 (5 bases each). Germline loops: CDR1 SGHAT, CDR2 FQNNGV. This CDR3 contains 16 residues. V lost 2 bases, J lost 0 bases, and 14 bases lay in between.

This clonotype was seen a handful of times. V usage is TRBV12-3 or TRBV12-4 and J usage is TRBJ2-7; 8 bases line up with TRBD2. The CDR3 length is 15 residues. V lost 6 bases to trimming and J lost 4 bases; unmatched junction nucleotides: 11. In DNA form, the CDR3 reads TGTGCCAGCAGCCCCGGGGGGGCGCTGGTATACGAGCAGTACTTC. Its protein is CASSPGGALVYEQYF.

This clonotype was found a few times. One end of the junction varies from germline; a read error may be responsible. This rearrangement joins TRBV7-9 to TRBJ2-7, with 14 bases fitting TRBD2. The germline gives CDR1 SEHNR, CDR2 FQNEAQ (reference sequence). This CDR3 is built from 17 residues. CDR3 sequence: CAGSPVTSGGVSYEQYF. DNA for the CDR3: TGTGCCGGCAGCCCCGTGACTAGCGGGGGGGTCTCCTACGAGCAGTACTTC. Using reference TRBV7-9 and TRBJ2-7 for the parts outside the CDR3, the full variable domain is DTGVSQNPRHKITKRGQNVTFRCDPISEHNRLYWYRQTLGQGPEFLTYFQNEAQLEKSRLLSDRFSAERPKGSFSTLEIQRTEQGDSAMYLCAGSPVTSGGVSYEQYFGPGTRLTVT.

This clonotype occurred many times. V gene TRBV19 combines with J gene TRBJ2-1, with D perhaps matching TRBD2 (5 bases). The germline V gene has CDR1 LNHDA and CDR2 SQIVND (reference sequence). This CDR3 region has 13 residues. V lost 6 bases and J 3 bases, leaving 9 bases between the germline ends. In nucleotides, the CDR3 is TGTGCCAGTAGCCCCCGGGGCTACAATGAGCAGTTCTTC. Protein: CASSPRGYNEQFF.

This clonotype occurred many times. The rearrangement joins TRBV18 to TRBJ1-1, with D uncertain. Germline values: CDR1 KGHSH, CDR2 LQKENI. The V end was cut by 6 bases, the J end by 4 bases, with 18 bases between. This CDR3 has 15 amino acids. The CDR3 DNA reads TGTGCCAGCTCCCCCCGTGGGCAAACTATCACTGAAGCTTTCTTT. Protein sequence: CASSPRGQTITEAFF.

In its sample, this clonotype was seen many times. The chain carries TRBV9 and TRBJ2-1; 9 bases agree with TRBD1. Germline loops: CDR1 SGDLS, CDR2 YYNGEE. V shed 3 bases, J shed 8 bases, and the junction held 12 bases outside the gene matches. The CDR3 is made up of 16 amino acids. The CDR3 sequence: CASSATTGGGRDEQFF. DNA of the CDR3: TGTGCCAGCAGCGCCACAACAGGGGGCGGAAGGGATGAGCAGTTCTTC.

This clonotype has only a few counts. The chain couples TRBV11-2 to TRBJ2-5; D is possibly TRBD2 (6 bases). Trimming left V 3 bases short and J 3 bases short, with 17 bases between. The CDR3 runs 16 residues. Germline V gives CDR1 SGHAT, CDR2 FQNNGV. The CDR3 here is CASSFSGTGTEETQYF. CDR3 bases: TGTGCCAGCAGCTTTTCCGGGACTGGTACAGAAGAGACCCAGTACTTC.

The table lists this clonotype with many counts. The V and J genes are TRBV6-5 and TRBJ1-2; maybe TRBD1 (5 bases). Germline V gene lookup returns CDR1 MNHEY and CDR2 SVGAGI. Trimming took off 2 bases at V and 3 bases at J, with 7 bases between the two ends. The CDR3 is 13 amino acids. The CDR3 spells CASSYGGDYGYTF. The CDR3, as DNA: TGTGCCAGCAGTTACGGGGGTGACTATGGCTACACCTTC.

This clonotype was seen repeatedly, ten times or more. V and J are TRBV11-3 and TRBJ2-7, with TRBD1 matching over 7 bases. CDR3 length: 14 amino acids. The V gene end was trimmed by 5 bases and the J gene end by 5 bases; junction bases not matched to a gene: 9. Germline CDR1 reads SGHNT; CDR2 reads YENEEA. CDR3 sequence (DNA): TGTGCCAGCAGCAACCGGGGACAGAGCCACGAGCAGTACTTC. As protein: CASSNRGQSHEQYF.

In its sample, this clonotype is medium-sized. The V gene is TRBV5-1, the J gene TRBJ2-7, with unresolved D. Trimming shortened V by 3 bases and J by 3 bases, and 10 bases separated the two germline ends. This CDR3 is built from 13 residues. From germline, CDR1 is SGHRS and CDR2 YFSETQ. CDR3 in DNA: TGCGCCAGCAGCTCCACAGAAGGCTACGAGCAGTACTTC. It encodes CASSSTEGYEQYF.

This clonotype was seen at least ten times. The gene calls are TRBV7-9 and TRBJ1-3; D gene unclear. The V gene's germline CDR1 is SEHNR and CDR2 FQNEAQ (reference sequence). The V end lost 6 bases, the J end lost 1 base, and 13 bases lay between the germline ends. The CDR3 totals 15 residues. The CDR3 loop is CASSIWSSSGNTIYF. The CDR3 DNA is TGTGCCAGCAGTATCTGGTCATCGTCTGGAAACACCATATATTTT.

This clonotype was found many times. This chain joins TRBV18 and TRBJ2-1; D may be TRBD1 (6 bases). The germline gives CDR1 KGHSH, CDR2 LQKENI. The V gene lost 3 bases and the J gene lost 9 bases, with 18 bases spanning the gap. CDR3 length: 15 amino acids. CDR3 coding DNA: TGTGCCAGCTCACCCCCAGGGGTTGGGGCGGTTGAGCAGTTCTTC. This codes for CASSPPGVGAVEQFF.

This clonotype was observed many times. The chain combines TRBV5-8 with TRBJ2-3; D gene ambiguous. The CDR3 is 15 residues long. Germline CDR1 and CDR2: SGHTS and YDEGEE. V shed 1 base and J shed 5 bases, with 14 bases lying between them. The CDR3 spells CASSLHATRGDTQYF. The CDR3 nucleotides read TGTGCCAGCAGCTTGCATGCCACTCGAGGAGATACGCAGTATTTT.

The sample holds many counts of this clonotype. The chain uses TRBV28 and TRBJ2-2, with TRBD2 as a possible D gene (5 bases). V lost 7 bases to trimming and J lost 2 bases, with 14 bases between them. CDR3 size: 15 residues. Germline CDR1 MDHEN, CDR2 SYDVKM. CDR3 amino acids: CASTRGNPNTGELFF. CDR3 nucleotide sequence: TGTGCCAGCACGCGAGGGAATCCTAACACCGGGGAGCTGTTTTTT.

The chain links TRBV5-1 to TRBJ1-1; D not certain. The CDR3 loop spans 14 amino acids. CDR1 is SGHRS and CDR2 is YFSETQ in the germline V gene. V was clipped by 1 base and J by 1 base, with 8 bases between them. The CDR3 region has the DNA TGCGCCAGCAGCTTGTACGACCCGAACACTGAAGCTTTCTTT. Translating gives CASSLYDPNTEAFF.

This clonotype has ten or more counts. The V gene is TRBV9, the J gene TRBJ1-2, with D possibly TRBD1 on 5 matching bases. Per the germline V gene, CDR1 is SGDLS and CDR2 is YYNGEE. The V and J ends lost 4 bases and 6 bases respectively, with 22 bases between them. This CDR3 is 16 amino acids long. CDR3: CASSPRDGETSHGYTF. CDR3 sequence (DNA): TGTGCCAGCAGCCCCAGGGACGGAGAAACGTCTCATGGCTACACCTTC.

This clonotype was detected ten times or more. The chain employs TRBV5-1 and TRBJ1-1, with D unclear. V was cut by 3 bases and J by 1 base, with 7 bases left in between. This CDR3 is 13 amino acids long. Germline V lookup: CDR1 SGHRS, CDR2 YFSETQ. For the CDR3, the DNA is TGCGCCAGCAGCTCCTCGGGGAACACTGAAGCTTTCTTT. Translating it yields CASSSSGNTEAFF.

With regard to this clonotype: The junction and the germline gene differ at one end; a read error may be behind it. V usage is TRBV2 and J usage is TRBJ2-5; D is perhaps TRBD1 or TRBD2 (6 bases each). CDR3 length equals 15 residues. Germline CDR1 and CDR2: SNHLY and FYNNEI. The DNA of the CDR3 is TGTGCCAGCATTCCCCGAGGAGGGGGGAAAGAGGCCCAGTACTTC. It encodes CASIPRGGGKEAQYF.

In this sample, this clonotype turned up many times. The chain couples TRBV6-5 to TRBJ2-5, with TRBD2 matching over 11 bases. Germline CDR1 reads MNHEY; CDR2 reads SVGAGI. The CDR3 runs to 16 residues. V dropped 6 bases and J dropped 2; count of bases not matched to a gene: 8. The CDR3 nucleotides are TGTGCCAGCAGCCCCGGGGGACTAGCGGAGCAAGAGACCCAGTACTTC. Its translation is CASSPGGLAEQETQYF.

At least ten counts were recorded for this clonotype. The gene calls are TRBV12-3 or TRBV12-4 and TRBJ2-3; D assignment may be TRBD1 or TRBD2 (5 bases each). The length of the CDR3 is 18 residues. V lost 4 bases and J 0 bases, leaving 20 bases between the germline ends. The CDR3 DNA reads TGTGCCAGCAGTTCAAAGTCCTCGGGGCTTACTAGCACAGATACGCAGTATTTT. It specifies CASSSKSSGLTSTDTQYF.